A selection of T cell receptor beta chains follows, all from one sample in a study of blood T cell repertoires in COVID-19. Only in-frame clones appear in the TCRdb table, and some are missing; sequencing was by immunoSEQ multiplex PCR. In the table there are about 130,000 clones, about 83% of which are singletons. Material for sequencing was peripheral blood. These receptors were obtained from a human donor in a cohort sampled during active COVID-19. CDR3s include the opening cysteine and the closing phenylalanine or tryptophan. The D gene is left open where the match is weak. Expanded clones get a size class; other rows say once, few or many, or leave the size out.

d_gene | j_gene | v_gene | abundance | CDR3nt | CDR3aa
NA | TRBJ1-5 | TRBV23-1 | NA | TGCGCCCCCAATGCGGGTAGCAATCAGCCCCAGCATTTT | CAPNAGSNQPQHF
TRBD1 | TRBJ1-3 | TRBV4-1 | NA | TGCGCCAGCAGCCAAGGGGGAGCCGGGACAGGGGTATTTGAAAACACCATATATTTT | CASSQGGAGTGVFENTIYF
NA | TRBJ1-5 | TRBV6-4 | NA | TGTGCCAGCAGTGACAGGGGTAGTCAGCCCCAGCATTTT | CASSDRGSQPQHF
TRBD1 | TRBJ2-7 | TRBV25-1 | NA | TGTGCCAGCAGTGAAACCGGGACAGGCTACGAGCAGTACTTC | CASSETGTGYEQYF
TRBD2 | TRBJ2-1 | TRBV27 | NA | TGTGCCAGCATTCCGGTCGGTACTAGCGGGGGGGTCCTCAAAGGGCAGTTCTTC | CASIPVGTSGGVLKGQFF
NA | TRBJ2-7 | TRBV4-1 | once | TGCGCCAGCAGCCCCACCGGGGGTCAATACGAGCAGTACTTC | CASSPTGGQYEQYF
NA | TRBJ1-2 | TRBV19 | NA | TGTGCCAGTAGTATAACAGGGAATGGCTACACCTTC | CASSITGNGYTF
NA | TRBJ1-3 | TRBV12-3/TRBV12-4 | NA | TGTGCCAGCAGGCCCGGAGCTGGAAACACCATATATTTT | CASRPGAGNTIYF
NA | TRBJ2-1 | TRBV7-9 | NA | TGTGCCAGCAGCCATTTCGCTGCAGGTCACAATGAGCAGTTCTTC | CASSHFAAGHNEQFF
NA | TRBJ1-4 | TRBV5-6 | once | TGTGCCAGCAGCCCCTGGGGGGGTACTAATGAAAAACTGTTTTTT | CASSPWGGTNEKLFF
TRBD2 | TRBJ2-3 | TRBV19 | NA | TGTGCCAGTAGTAGACTAGCGGGCACAGATACGCAGTATTTT | CASSRLAGTDTQYF
NA | TRBJ2-3 | TRBV6-5 | NA | TGTGCCAGCAGTTACTCGGGTGCGGCAACAGATACGCAGTATTTT | CASSYSGAATDTQYF
TRBD2 | TRBJ2-3 | TRBV9 | NA | TGTGCCAGCAGCGCCCCTGGGGCGGGGGGGCAGGATACGCAGTATTTT | CASSAPGAGGQDTQYF
TRBD1 | TRBJ2-5 | TRBV6-5 | NA | TGTGCCAGCAGTTCTCCGACAGGGGGACAAGAGACCCAGTACTTC | CASSSPTGGQETQYF
TRBD1 | TRBJ1-2 | TRBV6-6 | NA | TGTGCCAGCAGTATCGCGGCAGGGGGGAGGATTTGGACCTTC | CASSIAAGGRIWTF
TRBD1 | TRBJ2-7 | TRBV6-6 | NA | TGTGCCAGCAGTTACGGGCAGGGGGACCGCTCCTACGAGCAGTACTTC | CASSYGQGDRSYEQYF
NA | TRBJ2-3 | TRBV5-1 | NA | TGCGCCAGCAGCTTGGCATCGACCGGGGCAGATACGCAGTATTTT | CASSLASTGADTQYF
TRBD1 | TRBJ2-7 | TRBV5-1 | NA | TGCGCCAGCAGCTCCACCACGACAGGGGGTAGCGGCGAGCAGTACTTC | CASSSTTTGGSGEQYF
TRBD2 | TRBJ2-1 | TRBV19 | NA | TGTGCCAGTAGTATCTCGCGGGGGGGCCCGAATGAGCAGTTCTTC | CASSISRGGPNEQFF
NA | TRBJ1-4 | TRBV5-1 | NA | TGCGCCAGCAGCTTGGCGGGGGGCAATGAAAAACTGTTTTTT | CASSLAGGNEKLFF
NA | TRBJ1-2 | TRBV5-1 | once | TGCGCCAGCAGCTTGGCCCTCGGGGGCTACACCTTC | CASSLALGGYTF
NA | TRBJ2-1 | TRBV7-6 | NA | TGTGCCAGCAGCTTAGAGGGGGGGGATGAGCAGTTCTTC | CASSLEGGDEQFF
TRBD1 | TRBJ1-6 | TRBV9 | NA | TGTGCCAGCAGTGGGGACAGTCTTAATTCACCCCTCCACTTT | CASSGDSLNSPLHF
TRBD1 | TRBJ1-5 | TRBV27 | few | TGTGCCAGCAGATTACAGGGGGCCGGTCAGCCCCAGCATTTT | CASRLQGAGQPQHF
NA | TRBJ1-4 | TRBV5-5 | NA | TGTGCCAGCTGCACCGCACCTTCCCAGGGGGAAAAACTGTTTTTT | CASCTAPSQGEKLFF
TRBD1 | TRBJ1-2 | TRBV3-1/TRBV3-2 | NA | TGTGCCAGCAGCCAGGGACAGGGAGAAGGCTACACCTTC | CASSQGQGEGYTF
NA | TRBJ2-3 | TRBV23-1 | NA | TGCGCCAGCAGTCAATCGGGAGCAGATACGCAGTATTTT | CASSQSGADTQYF
NA | TRBJ2-2 | TRBV18 | NA | TGTGCCAGCTCACCCTTAGGACAGACCGCCACCGGGGAGCTGTTTTTT | CASSPLGQTATGELFF
TRBD1 | TRBJ1-2 | TRBV7-9 | NA | TGTGCCAGCAGCTTACGGGACAGGGAATATGGCTACACCTTC | CASSLRDREYGYTF
TRBD2 | TRBJ2-5 | TRBV9 | NA | TGTGCCAGCAGCGTTTTCGGGGGGAGGACCCAGTACTTC | CASSVFGGRTQYF
NA | TRBJ2-1 | TRBV19 | NA | TGTGCCAGTAGTATCTGGAGCGGGCCTTACAATGAGCAGTTCTTC | CASSIWSGPYNEQFF
TRBD1 | TRBJ1-6 | TRBV10-2 | NA | TGCGCCAGCAGAACAACAGGGGCTGCGTCGAATTCACCCCTCCACTTT | CASRTTGAASNSPLHF
NA | TRBJ2-3 | TRBV9 | once | TGTGCCAGCAGCGTAGACTACCGCGGTACGCAGTATTTT | CASSVDYRGTQYF
TRBD1 | TRBJ1-4 | TRBV2 | NA | TGTGCCAGCAGTTTCGACAGGGGAACTAATGAAAAACTGTTTTTT | CASSFDRGTNEKLFF
TRBD1 | TRBJ2-7 | TRBV9 | NA | TGTGCCAGCAGCGTCCGGGACAGCTCCTACGAGCAGTACTTC | CASSVRDSSYEQYF
TRBD1 | TRBJ1-5 | TRBV9 | NA | TGTGCCAGCAGCGTAGGAGGGGACAGGGGGCGTCAGCCCCAGCATTTT | CASSVGGDRGRQPQHF
NA | TRBJ1-5 | TRBV18 | NA | TGTGCCAGCTCACTACAGGGCCGTCTTTCACGGGGACCCCAGCATTTT | CASSLQGRLSRGPQHF
NA | TRBJ1-2 | TRBV15 | NA | TGTGCCACCAGCAGAGATTGGGACTACTATGGCTACACCTTC | CATSRDWDYYGYTF
TRBD1 | TRBJ2-7 | TRBV7-9 | many | TGTGCCAGCAGCCGAGACAGGGGGCTCCTTGGCGAGCAGTACTTC | CASSRDRGLLGEQYF
TRBD2 | TRBJ2-5 | TRBV7-8 | once | TGTGCCAGCAGACGTAGGACTAGCGGAACTCAAGAGACCCAGTACTTC | CASRRRTSGTQETQYF
NA | TRBJ1-2 | TRBV19 | NA | TGTGCCAGTAGTACCACAGGGTACGGGTCTGGCTACACCTTC | CASSTTGYGSGYTF
TRBD1 | TRBJ2-6 | TRBV6-1 | NA | TGTGCCAGCAGTGAGGGACAGGGGGTAGGTGGGGCCAACGTCCTGACTTTC | CASSEGQGVGGANVLTF
NA | TRBJ1-5 | TRBV19 | few | TGTGCCAGTAGATACAGTACCCATAGCAATCAGCCCCAGCATTTT | CASRYSTHSNQPQHF
NA | TRBJ1-2 | TRBV5-5 | NA | TGTGCCAGCAGCTTCGGCGGAAACTATGGCTACACCTTC | CASSFGGNYGYTF
NA | TRBJ1-1 | TRBV9 | once | TGTGCCAGCAGCGTCCAGGACACTGAAGCTTTCTTT | CASSVQDTEAFF
NA | TRBJ2-3 | TRBV11-2 | NA | TGTGCCAGCAGCCTCCCCCCGGGACAAACCACAGATACGCAGTATTTT | CASSLPPGQTTDTQYF
NA | TRBJ2-2 | TRBV6-1 | NA | TGTGCCAGCAGTGAACAGGGCAGGTTTTTTGCCGGGGAGCTGTTTTTT | CASSEQGRFFAGELFF
NA | TRBJ1-5 | TRBV19 | NA | TGTGCCAGTAGCCGGGGGGGCAATCAGCCCCAGCATTTT | CASSRGGNQPQHF
TRBD1 | TRBJ2-7 | TRBV7-9 | NA | TGTGCCAGCAGCTTACTCGGGACAGACCACGAGCAGTACTTC | CASSLLGTDHEQYF
NA | TRBJ2-1 | TRBV7-2 | NA | TGTGCCAGCAGCTTATTCGATGAGCAGTTCTTC | CASSLFDEQFF